The 31 T cell receptor beta chains presented below share a single source sample, sequenced in a study of blood T cell repertoires in COVID-19. Produced via immunoSEQ multiplex PCR; TCRdb's table is partial and in-frame only. The repertoire holds 150,000 or so clones, 80% seen once, with about 3.7% in the top ten. The sequenced sample consisted of PBMCs or T cells enriched from blood (not recorded which). The receptors stem from a woman in her fifties or sixties who had recovered from COVID-19.

The rearrangement joins TRBV6-2 or TRBV6-3 to TRBJ2-1; TRBD2 matches at 10 bases. CDR1 is MNHEY, CDR2 SVGEGT, per germline. V lost 6 bases, J lost 2 bases, and 4 bases stayed unmatched. The length of the CDR3 is 15 residues. In DNA, the CDR3 is TGTGCCAGCAGCTTAACTAGCGGGGCCTACAATGAGCAGTTCTTC. It is translated as CASSLTSGAYNEQFF.

The rearrangement links TRBV30 to TRBJ2-3, with D possibly matching TRBD2 (7 bases). The CDR3 spans 13 residues. V lost 4 bases to trimming and J lost 4 bases, with 12 bases between them. Germline CDR1 and CDR2: GTSNPN and SVGIG (reference sequence). CDR3 nucleotide sequence: TGTGCCTGGACGTGGGGGGGCCCAGATACGCAGTATTTT. Translated: CAWTWGGPDTQYF.

The chain uses TRBV9 and TRBJ2-3; 7 nucleotides match TRBD2. There are 17 residues in the CDR3. The germline V gene has CDR1 SGDLS and CDR2 YYNGEE. V lost 0 bases and J lost 3; bases outside the gene matches: 10. As DNA, the CDR3 is TGTGCCAGCAGCGTAGGCCGTGGACTAGTTAGTACAGATACGCAGTATTTT. Amino acids: CASSVGRGLVSTDTQYF.

The genes are TRBV30 and TRBJ2-1; D gene ambiguous. The CDR3 is made up of 13 amino acids. In germline, CDR1 is GTSNPN, CDR2 SVGIG (reference sequence). The V end was cut by 2 bases, the J end by 0 bases, with 5 bases between. The CDR3 DNA reads as TGTGCCTGGAGTCAGGCCTCCTACAATGAGCAGTTCTTC. Its translation: CAWSQASYNEQFF.

This chain links TRBV5-5 with TRBJ1-2; D unresolved. V shed 0 bases and J shed 3 bases, with 9 bases lying between them. The CDR3 loop spans 14 amino acids. Per the germline V gene, CDR1 is SGHKS and CDR2 is YYEKEE (reference sequence). CDR3 DNA sequence: TGTGCCAGCAGCTTGGCGGCGGCAGACTATGGCTACACCTTC. It encodes CASSLAAADYGYTF.

The chain has TRBV5-1 and TRBJ2-5, with TRBD2 identical over 10 bases. Germline V gene lookup returns CDR1 SGHRS and CDR2 YFSETQ. The CDR3 totals 15 residues. The J segment lost 5 bases and the V segment lost 4 bases, leaving 8 bases of the junction unmatched. The CDR3 bases are TGCGCCAGCAGCACCATAGCGGGGGGTTGGGAGACCCAGTACTTC. Its protein product is CASSTIAGGWETQYF.

This chain links TRBV6-5 with TRBJ2-7; 9 bases fit TRBD2. The J segment lost 0 bases and the V segment lost 6 bases, leaving 6 bases of the junction unmatched. The CDR3 is made up of 15 amino acids. The germline V gene has CDR1 MNHEY and CDR2 SVGAGI. As DNA, the CDR3 is TGTGCCAGCAGGGGTAGCGGGGGAACCTCCTACGAGCAGTACTTC. It encodes CASRGSGGTSYEQYF.

In DNA, the CDR3 is TGTGCTAGTGGTTCTACAGGGAATAGCAATCAGCCCCAGCATTTT. It is translated as CASGSTGNSNQPQHF. The chain joins TRBV12-5 to TRBJ1-5; maybe TRBD1 (6 bases). V lost 4 bases, J lost 0 bases, and 10 bases lay in between. Germline CDR1 LGHNT, CDR2 FRNRAP. The CDR3 is made up of 15 amino acids.

Here the CDR3 reads CATSALGANTGELFF. CDR3 DNA: TGTGCCACCAGCGCACTCGGGGCGAACACCGGGGAGCTGTTTTTT. This sequence joins TRBV24-1 and TRBJ2-2, with D possibly matching TRBD2 (5 bases). Germline V gene data show CDR1 as KGHDR and CDR2 as SFDVKD. With 7 bases removed from V and 0 bases from J, the gap between germline ends came to 11 bases. The CDR3 has 15 amino acids.

This clone was observed a few times. The chain joins TRBV19 to TRBJ2-7, with 13 positions matching TRBD2. The germline V gene has CDR1 LNHDA and CDR2 SQIVND (reference sequence). The CDR3 has 15 amino acids. Trimming at V came to 9 bases and at J to 3 bases, leaving 8 bases not matched to a gene. In DNA form, the CDR3 reads TGTGCCAGCCAGGAGACTAGCGGGGGGTTCTACGAGCAGTACTTC. This gives the protein CASQETSGGFYEQYF.

The chain employs TRBV4-1 and TRBJ1-4; D is perhaps TRBD1 (6 bases). The CDR3 spans 15 residues. Germline CDR1 is MGHRA and CDR2 is YSYEKL. The ends were cut back, 5 bases at V and 8 bases at J, with 18 bases in the middle. CDR3 DNA sequence: TGCGCCAGCAGCTACGACAGGAGGCCTGGGGAAAAACTGTTTTTT. Protein: CASSYDRRPGEKLFF.

The chain joins TRBV7-9 to TRBJ2-1, with 9 nucleotides matching TRBD2. Germline CDR1 is SEHNR and CDR2 is FQNEAQ (reference sequence). This CDR3 is built from 17 residues. V was pared by 5 bases and J by 0 bases, with 8 bases of the junction left unmatched. The CDR3 coding sequence is TGTGCCAGCAGCGCCCTAGCGGGGCTTAGCTCCTACAATGAGCAGTTCTTC. As protein: CASSALAGLSSYNEQFF. Full variable domain (rest looked up from reference TRBV7-9 and TRBJ2-1): DTGVSQNPRHKITKRGQNVTFRCDPISEHNRLYWYRQTLGQGPEFLTYFQNEAQLEKSRLLSDRFSAERPKGSFSTLEIQRTEQGDSAMYLCASSALAGLSSYNEQFFGPGTRLTVL.

This clone has a handful of counts. The J gene is TRBJ2-7, the V gene TRBV9, with D possibly matching TRBD2 (5 bases). The CDR3 is 13 amino acids. CDR1 is SGDLS and CDR2 is YYNGEE in the germline V gene. V lost 0 bases and J 7 bases, leaving 11 bases between the germline ends. The CDR3 nucleotides read TGTGCCAGCAGCGTAGCCGGGTCGGGGGAGCAGTACTTC. It specifies CASSVAGSGEQYF.

The chain carries TRBV24-1 and TRBJ2-3, with 7 bases matching TRBD1. The germline CDR1 and CDR2 sequences are KGHDR and SFDVKD. With V trimmed by 1 base and J by 5 bases, 8 bases remained unmatched. The CDR3 is 16 amino acids. The CDR3 loop is CATSDFSTGRRDTQYF. The DNA for the CDR3 is TGTGCCACCAGTGATTTTTCGACAGGGCGGCGAGATACGCAGTATTTT.

The J gene is TRBJ1-2, the V gene TRBV11-2, with unresolved D. CDR3 length: 15 residues. The V and J ends lost 5 bases and 4 bases respectively, with 17 bases between them. Looked up from germline, CDR1 is SGHAT and CDR2 is FQNNGV. The CDR3 region has the DNA TGTGCCAGCAGCCCCAGGCGGAGGGTCGGCTATGGCTACACCTTC. Its translation is CASSPRRRVGYGYTF.

The chain recombines TRBV2 with TRBJ2-4, with D maybe TRBD1 (6 bases). Per the germline V gene, CDR1 is SNHLY and CDR2 is FYNNEI. Trimming shortened V by 3 bases and J by 6 bases, and 9 bases separated the two germline ends. The CDR3 is made up of 13 amino acids. In DNA form, the CDR3 reads TGTGCCAGCAGTGAGGGGGCGGGAAACATTCAGTACTTC. Its translation is CASSEGAGNIQYF.

This chain joins TRBV5-1 and TRBJ2-2; D not resolved. The CDR3 runs to 15 residues. The germline V and J ends were trimmed by 0 bases and 1 base, with 7 bases remaining between them. Germline V gene data show CDR1 as SGHRS and CDR2 as YFSETQ. This CDR3 is CASSLVAKNTGELFF. As DNA, the CDR3 is TGCGCCAGCAGCTTGGTGGCAAAGAACACCGGGGAGCTGTTTTTT.

V and J are TRBV19 and TRBJ2-2, with 8 positions matching TRBD2. The CDR3 has 18 amino acids. The V and J ends lost 3 bases and 0 bases, in that order; junction bases with no gene match: 9. Per germline, CDR1 LNHDA and CDR2 SQIVND (reference sequence). The CDR3 is CASSIRRGGTANTGELFF. CDR3 nucleotides: TGTGCCAGTAGTATCCGACGGGGGGGCACTGCGAACACCGGGGAGCTGTTTTTT.

The chain links TRBV6-1 to TRBJ2-5, with 10 bases aligning to TRBD2. This CDR3 has 16 amino acids. The V gene's germline CDR1 is MNHNS and CDR2 SASEGT. Unmatched junction bases numbered 8, after V lost 3 bases and J lost 4 bases. The CDR3 region has the DNA TGTGCCAGCAGTGAGGGCCTAGCGGGGGTCGTAGAGACCCAGTACTTC. Translating gives CASSEGLAGVVETQYF.

V is TRBV4-1 and J is TRBJ1-2; no firm D call. Germline CDR1 and CDR2: MGHRA and YSYEKL. The V end lost 1 base, the J end lost 5 bases, and 5 bases lay between the germline ends. There are 12 residues in the CDR3. The CDR3 loop reads CASSQVGYGYTF. DNA for the CDR3: TGCGCCAGCAGCCAAGTCGGGTATGGCTACACCTTC.

This clone showed up just a few times. Other DNA sequences from this sample encode an identical CDR3 as well. The gene calls are TRBV7-3 and TRBJ1-2; TRBD1 agrees at 7 bases. CDR1 is SGHTA, CDR2 FQGTGA, per germline. The CDR3 consists of 13 residues. V was pared by 4 bases and J by 2 bases, with 1 base of the junction left unmatched. CDR3 DNA: TGTGCCAGCAGCTCACAGGGGAACTATGGCTACACCTTC. Residues: CASSSQGNYGYTF.

CDR3: CASRFGGDEQYF. The CDR3 coding sequence is TGCGCCAGCAGGTTTGGGGGGGACGAGCAGTACTTC. The V gene is TRBV5-1, the J gene TRBJ2-7; the match to TRBD2 covers 7 bases. This CDR3 spans 12 amino acids. Germline loops: CDR1 SGHRS, CDR2 YFSETQ. V lost 5 bases and J lost 5; bases outside the gene matches: 4.

In this sample, this clone turned up many times. The chain recombines TRBV7-9 with TRBJ1-3; weak D call: TRBD1 (6 bases). The germline V gene has CDR1 SEHNR and CDR2 FQNEAQ (reference sequence). The V end was cut by 4 bases, the J end by 0 bases, with 10 bases between. The CDR3 is 15 residues long. In DNA, the CDR3 is TGTGCCAGCAGCTCGGACAGATCCTCTGGAAACACCATATATTTT. It codes for CASSSDRSSGNTIYF.

This chain connects TRBV20-1 to TRBJ1-5; 7 bases align to TRBD1. The CDR3 loop spans 15 amino acids. Germline V gene sequence: CDR1 DFQATT, CDR2 SNEGSKA (reference sequence). Trimming removed 3 bases from V and 1 base from J; junction bases left unmatched: 6. The DNA for the CDR3 is TGCAGTGCTAGTGGAACAGGGGAGAGCAATCAGCCCCAGCATTTT. It yields the protein CSASGTGESNQPQHF.

The rearrangement links TRBV9 to TRBJ1-6; no clear D. Germline V CDR1 and CDR2: SGDLS, YYNGEE. Deletions cut 4 bases from V and 8 bases from J, with 10 bases between. The length of the CDR3 is 13 residues. The CDR3 reads CASSLEADSPLHF. The CDR3 DNA follows: TGTGCCAGCAGCCTCGAAGCTGATTCACCCCTCCACTTT.

The J gene is TRBJ2-3, the V gene TRBV5-4; D perhaps matches TRBD2 (6 bases). Germline CDR1 SGHNT, CDR2 YYREEE (reference sequence). The CDR3 has 15 amino acids. The germline V and J ends were trimmed by 4 bases and 0 bases, with 12 bases remaining between them. This CDR3 is CASSPGGRSTDTQYF. The CDR3 nucleotides read TGTGCCAGCAGCCCCGGGGGACGGAGCACAGATACGCAGTATTTT.

This clone was recorded once. V gene TRBV6-5 combines with J gene TRBJ1-1, with 8 bases identical to TRBD1. The CDR3 totals 13 residues. Germline V gene data show CDR1 as MNHEY and CDR2 as SVGAGI. V dropped 5 bases and J dropped 11; count of bases not matched to a gene: 10. CDR3 amino acids: CASSPTGGFDAFF. CDR3 DNA sequence: TGTGCCAGCAGTCCCACAGGGGGATTTGACGCTTTCTTT.

This chain connects TRBV7-2 to TRBJ2-3; 8 nucleotides match TRBD2. In germline, CDR1 is SGHTA, CDR2 FQGNSA. With V trimmed by 5 bases and J by 4 bases, 8 bases remained unmatched. The length of the CDR3 is 15 residues. The CDR3 DNA reads TGTGCCAGCAGCCTCGGGGGGGCAGTCGCAGATACGCAGTATTTT. It translates to CASSLGGAVADTQYF.

This clone was found once. This rearrangement joins TRBV10-3 to TRBJ1-2, with 8 bases aligning to TRBD1. CDR1 ENHRY and CDR2 SYGVKD come from the germline V gene. The CDR3 sequence is 13 residues long. Trimming cost V 6 bases and J 3 bases; bases outside gene matches: 3. In nucleotides, the CDR3 is TGTGCCATCAGCCCGGGACAGGACTATGGCTACACCTTC. Translation gives CAISPGQDYGYTF.

The rearrangement links TRBV7-2 to TRBJ2-1; possibly TRBD1 for D (6 bases). The CDR3 extends over 15 amino acids. Looked up from germline, CDR1 is SGHTA and CDR2 is FQGNSA. Trimming took off 5 bases at V and 1 base at J, with 12 bases between the two ends. Written as DNA, the CDR3 is TGTGCCAGCAGCACAAGACAGGTATCCTACAATGAGCAGTTCTTC. This translates into CASSTRQVSYNEQFF.

This clone was observed once. The chain couples TRBV5-8 to TRBJ2-3; 8 positions agree with TRBD1. V shed 5 bases and J 0 bases; nucleotides not matched to a gene: 5. The CDR3 loop spans 15 amino acids. CDR1 and CDR2 (germline): SGHTS, YDEGEE. CDR3 sequence: CASSSGTGSTDTQYF. The CDR3 coding sequence is TGTGCCAGCAGTTCCGGGACAGGAAGCACAGATACGCAGTATTTT. The complete variable domain, with remaining parts taken from reference TRBV5-8 and TRBJ2-3, reads EAGVTQSPTHLIKTRGQQATLRCSPISGHTSVYWYQQALGLGLQFLLWYDEGEERNRGNFPPRFSGRQFPNYSSELNVNALELEDSALYLCASSSGTGSTDTQYFGPGTRLTVL.